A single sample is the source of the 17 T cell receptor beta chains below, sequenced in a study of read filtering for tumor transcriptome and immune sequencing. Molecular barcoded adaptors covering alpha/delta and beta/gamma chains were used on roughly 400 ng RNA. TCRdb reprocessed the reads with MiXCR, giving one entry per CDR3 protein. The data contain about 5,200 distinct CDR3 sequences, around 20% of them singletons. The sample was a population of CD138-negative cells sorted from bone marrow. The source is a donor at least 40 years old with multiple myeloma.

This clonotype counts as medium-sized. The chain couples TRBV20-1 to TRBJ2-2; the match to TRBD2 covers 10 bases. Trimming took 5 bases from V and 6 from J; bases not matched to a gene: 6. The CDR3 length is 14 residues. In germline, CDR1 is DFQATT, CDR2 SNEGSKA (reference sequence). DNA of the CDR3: TGCAGTGCTGAGAGCGGGAGGGCCGCCGGGGAGCTGTTTTTT. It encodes CSAESGRAAGELFF.

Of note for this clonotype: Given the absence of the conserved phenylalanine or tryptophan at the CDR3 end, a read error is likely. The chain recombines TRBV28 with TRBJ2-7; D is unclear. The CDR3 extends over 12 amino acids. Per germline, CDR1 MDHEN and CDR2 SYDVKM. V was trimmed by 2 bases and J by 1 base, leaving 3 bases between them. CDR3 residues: CASSLRSYEQYL. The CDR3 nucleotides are TGTGCCAGCAGTTTAAGGTCCTACGAGCAGTACCTC.

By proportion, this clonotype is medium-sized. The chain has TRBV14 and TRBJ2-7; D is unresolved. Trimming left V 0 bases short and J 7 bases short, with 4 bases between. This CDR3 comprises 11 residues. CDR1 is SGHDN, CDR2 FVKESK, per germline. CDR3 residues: CASSQDTEQYF. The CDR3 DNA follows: TGTGCCAGCAGCCAAGATACGGAGCAGTACTTC.

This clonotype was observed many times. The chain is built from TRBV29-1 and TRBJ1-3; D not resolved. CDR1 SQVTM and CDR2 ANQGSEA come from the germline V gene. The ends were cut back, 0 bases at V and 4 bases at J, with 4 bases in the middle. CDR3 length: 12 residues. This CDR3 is CSVEDSGNTIYF. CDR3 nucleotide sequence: TGCAGCGTTGAAGATAGCGGAAACACCATATATTTT.

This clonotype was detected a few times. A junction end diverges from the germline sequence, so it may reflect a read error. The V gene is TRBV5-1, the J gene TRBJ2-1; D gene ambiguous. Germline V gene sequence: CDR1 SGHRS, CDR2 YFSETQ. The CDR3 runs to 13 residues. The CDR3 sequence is CASSLGAYKEQFF. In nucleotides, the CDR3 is TGCGCCAGCAGCTTGGGGGCATACAAGGAGCAGTTCTTC.

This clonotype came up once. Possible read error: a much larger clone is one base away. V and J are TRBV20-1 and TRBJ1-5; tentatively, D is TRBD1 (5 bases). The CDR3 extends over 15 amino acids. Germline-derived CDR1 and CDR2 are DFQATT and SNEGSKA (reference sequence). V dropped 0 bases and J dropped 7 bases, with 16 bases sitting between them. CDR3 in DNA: TGCAGTGCTAGAGACGTCAGGGCCGAAATCCAGCCCCAGCATTTT. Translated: CSARDVRAEIQPQHF.

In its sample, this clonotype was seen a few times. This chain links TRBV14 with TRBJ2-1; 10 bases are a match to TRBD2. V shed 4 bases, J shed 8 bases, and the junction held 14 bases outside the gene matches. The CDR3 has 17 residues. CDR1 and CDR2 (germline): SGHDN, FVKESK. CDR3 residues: CASSPGLAAMSCDEQFF. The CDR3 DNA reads TGTGCCAGCAGCCCCGGACTAGCGGCAATGTCCTGCGATGAGCAGTTCTTC.

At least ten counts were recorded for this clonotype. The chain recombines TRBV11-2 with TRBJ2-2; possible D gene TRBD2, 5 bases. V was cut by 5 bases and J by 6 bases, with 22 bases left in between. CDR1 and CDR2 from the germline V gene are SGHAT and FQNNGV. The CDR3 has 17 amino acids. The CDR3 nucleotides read TGTGCCAGCAGCCACCTTCCATGGGTTACGGAGGCCGGGGAGCTGTTTTTT. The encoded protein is CASSHLPWVTEAGELFF.

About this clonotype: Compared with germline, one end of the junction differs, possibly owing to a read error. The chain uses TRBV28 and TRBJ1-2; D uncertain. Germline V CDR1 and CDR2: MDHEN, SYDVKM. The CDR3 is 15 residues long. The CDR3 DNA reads TGTGCCAGCAGTCCCCCGGGATGGCTAAACTATGGCTACGCCTTC. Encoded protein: CASSPPGWLNYGYAF.

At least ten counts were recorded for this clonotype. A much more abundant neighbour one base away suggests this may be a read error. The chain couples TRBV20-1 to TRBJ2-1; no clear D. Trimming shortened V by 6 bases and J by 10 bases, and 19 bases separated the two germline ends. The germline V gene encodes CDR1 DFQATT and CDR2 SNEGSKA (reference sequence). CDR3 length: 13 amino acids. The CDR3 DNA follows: TGCAGTGCCATCGAGCCTCCCTGGCAGGAGCAGTTCTTC. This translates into CSAIEPPWQEQFF.

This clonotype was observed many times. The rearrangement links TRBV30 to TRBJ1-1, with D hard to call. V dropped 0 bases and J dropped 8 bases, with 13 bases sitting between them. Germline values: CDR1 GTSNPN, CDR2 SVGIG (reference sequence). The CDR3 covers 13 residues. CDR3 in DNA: TGTGCCTGGAGTGTAGGACCGGGGAGCGAAGCTTTCTTT. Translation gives CAWSVGPGSEAFF.

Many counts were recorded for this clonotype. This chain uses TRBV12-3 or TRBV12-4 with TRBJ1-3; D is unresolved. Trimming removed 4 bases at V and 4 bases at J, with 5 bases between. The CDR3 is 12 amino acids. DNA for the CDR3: TGTGCCAGCAGTTCGGCCGGAAACACCATATATTTT. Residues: CASSSAGNTIYF.

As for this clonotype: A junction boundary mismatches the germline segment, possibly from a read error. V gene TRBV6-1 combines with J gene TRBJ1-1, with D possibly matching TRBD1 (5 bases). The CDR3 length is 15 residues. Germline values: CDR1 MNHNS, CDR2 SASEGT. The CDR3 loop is CASSVGGLKDAEAFF. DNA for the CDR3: TGTGCCAGCAGTGTGGGGGGACTAAAGGACGCTGAAGCCTTCTTT.

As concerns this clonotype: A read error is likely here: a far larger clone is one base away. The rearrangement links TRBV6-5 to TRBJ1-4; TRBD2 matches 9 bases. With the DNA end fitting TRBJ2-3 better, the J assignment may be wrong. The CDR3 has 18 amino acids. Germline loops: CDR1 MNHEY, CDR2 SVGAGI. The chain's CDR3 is CASSYSTRTSVTLDMQYF. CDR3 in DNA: TGTGCCAGCAGTTACTCGACCAGGACTAGCGTGACCTTGGATATGCAGTATTTT.

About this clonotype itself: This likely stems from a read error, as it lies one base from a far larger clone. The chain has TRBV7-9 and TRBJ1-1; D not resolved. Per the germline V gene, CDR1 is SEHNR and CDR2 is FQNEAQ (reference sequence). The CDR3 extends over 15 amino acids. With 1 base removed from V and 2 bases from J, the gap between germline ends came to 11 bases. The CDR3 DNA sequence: TGTGCCAGCAGCTTAGGAGGGAGACCCAACACTGAAGCTTTCTTT. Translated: CASSLGGRPNTEAFF.

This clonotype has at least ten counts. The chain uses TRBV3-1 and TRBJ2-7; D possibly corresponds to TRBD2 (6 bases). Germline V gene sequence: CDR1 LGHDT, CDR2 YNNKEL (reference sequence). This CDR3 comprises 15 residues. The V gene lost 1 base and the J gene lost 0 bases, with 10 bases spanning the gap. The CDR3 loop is CASSQGAGSSYEQYF. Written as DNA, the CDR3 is TGTGCCAGCAGCCAAGGAGCGGGTAGCTCCTACGAGCAGTACTTC.

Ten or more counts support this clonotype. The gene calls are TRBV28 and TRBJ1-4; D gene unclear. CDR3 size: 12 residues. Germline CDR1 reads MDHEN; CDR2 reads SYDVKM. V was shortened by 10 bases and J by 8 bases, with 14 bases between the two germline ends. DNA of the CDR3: TGTGCCATCCGGCCGGGAGGGGAAAAACTGTTTTTT. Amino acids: CAIRPGGEKLFF.